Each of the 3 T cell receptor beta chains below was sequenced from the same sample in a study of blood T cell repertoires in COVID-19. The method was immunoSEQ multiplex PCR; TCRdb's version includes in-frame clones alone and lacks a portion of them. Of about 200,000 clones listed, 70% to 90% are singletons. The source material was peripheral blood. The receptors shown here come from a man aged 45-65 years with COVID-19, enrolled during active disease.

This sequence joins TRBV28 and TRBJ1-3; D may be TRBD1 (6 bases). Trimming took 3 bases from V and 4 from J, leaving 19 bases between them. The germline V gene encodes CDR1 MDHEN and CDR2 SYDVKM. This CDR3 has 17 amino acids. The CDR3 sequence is CASSFQGMRRVGNTIYF. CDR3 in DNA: TGTGCCAGCAGTTTCCAGGGGATGAGGCGAGTAGGAAACACCATATATTTT.

CDR3 nucleotide sequence: TGTGCCAGCAGCCAGCGGGAATGGGGCGTGAAGTATGGCTACACCTTC. As protein: CASSQREWGVKYGYTF. The chain uses TRBV3-1 (or the pseudogene TRBV3-2) and TRBJ1-2, with D possibly being TRBD1 (5 bases). The CDR3 is made up of 16 amino acids. V shed 3 bases and J shed 5 bases, with 19 bases lying between them. Germline V gene lookup returns CDR1 LGHDT and CDR2 YNNKEL (reference sequence).

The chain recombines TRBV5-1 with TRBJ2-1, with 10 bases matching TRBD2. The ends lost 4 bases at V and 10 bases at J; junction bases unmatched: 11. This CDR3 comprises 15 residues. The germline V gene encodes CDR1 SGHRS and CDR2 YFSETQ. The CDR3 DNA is TGCGCCAGCAGCCCTCCGGGACTAGCGAGCCAAGAGCAGTTCTTC. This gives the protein CASSPPGLASQEQFF.